The present entry profiles one T cell receptor beta chain with its context. This sample was included in a study of OX40 agonist ivuxolimab in advanced cancers. Peripheral blood came from all dose cohorts at three timepoints. Data came from immunoSEQ multiplex PCR; TCRdb stores just in-frame clones and leaves some out. The sample holds tens of thousands of clones, around 83% seen once. Germline trimming cut 1 base from V and 0 bases from J; bases unmatched to any gene: 9. Germline loops: CDR1 KGHSH, CDR2 LQKENI. The CDR3 totals 19 residues. Specimen: CD4+ or CD8+ T cells sorted from blood, collected in a trial of the OX40 agonist ivuxolimab. This chain joins TRBV18 and TRBJ2-3, with 11 bases fitting TRBD2. The TCR was taken from an adult with an advanced solid tumor such as melanoma, head and neck, liver or kidney cancer. The CDR3 region is CASSPRPSGGFTSTDTQYF. CDR3 coding DNA: TGTGCCAGCTCACCACGACCTAGCGGGGGGTTTACTAGCACAGATACGCAGTATTTT. Variable domain in full (rest from reference TRBV18 and TRBJ2-3): NAGVMQNPRHLVRRRGQEARLRCSPMKGHSHVYWYRQLPEEGLKFMVYLQKENIIDESGMPKERFSAEFPKEGPSILRIQQVVRGDSAAYFCASSPRPSGGFTSTDTQYFGPGTRLTVL.